The 21 T cell receptor beta chains below all came from one sample that was sequenced in a study of CXCR3-negative and CXCR3-positive naive CD8 T cells. These receptors have no known antigen. Whole-study results and caveats: Hydrophobicity of TRB CDR3s was greater in CXCR3-positive naive cells than in CXCR3-negative naive cells.

The libraries of TRB cDNA were constructed through 5' RACE using UMI labels. TCRdb derives one entry per CDR3 protein from the 5' RACE reads, leaving out DNA. The sample totals some 110,000 distinct CDR3 sequences; its top ten clones hold 0.35% to 0.4%. The sequencing sample was made of naive CXCR3+ CD8+ T cells from blood. The subset was: CD45RO-CCR7+CD27+CD95- naive CD8+ T cells expressing CXCR3 (TNR3+). These receptors all stem from a human donor in good health. Some clones in this sample may be carry-over from other donors' samples.

The chain carries TRBV28 and TRBJ2-7; the D gene TCRdb calls, TRBD1, cannot be checked with no DNA. CDR3 size: 14 residues. Germline CDR1 MDHEN, CDR2 SYDVKM. CDR3: CASFGEQGAFEQYF.

J is TRBJ2-1 and V is TRBV7-2; TCRdb's D call, TRBD2, is unchecked because there is no DNA. CDR1 and CDR2 (germline): SGHTA, FQGNSA. This CDR3 contains 16 residues. The CDR3 spells CASSLGRLADYNEQFF.

The gene calls are TRBV19 and TRBJ2-7; there is no DNA to check the TCRdb D call of TRBD2. The CDR3 runs 14 residues. Germline V CDR1 and CDR2: LNHDA, SQIVND (reference sequence). The CDR3 here is CASSTGLKPYEQYF.

The V and J genes are TRBV29-1 and TRBJ2-1. CDR1 is SQVTM, CDR2 ANQGSEA, per germline. CDR3 length equals 11 residues. This chain's CDR3 is CRASSYNEQFF.

The chain joins TRBV19 to TRBJ2-1. The CDR3 spans 13 residues. CDR1 is LNHDA and CDR2 is SQIVND in the germline V gene (reference sequence). This CDR3 is CASIGAPLHEQFF.

The chain is built from TRBV29-1 and TRBJ2-1; lacking DNA, the TRBD1 call made by TCRdb goes unchecked. CDR3 length: 16 amino acids. The germline V gene has CDR1 SQVTM and CDR2 ANQGSEA. CDR3 sequence reads: CSVDRLPGQGYNEQFF.

The rearrangement uses TRBV7-9 and TRBJ2-5; the D gene TCRdb calls, TRBD1, cannot be checked with no DNA. This CDR3 contains 14 residues. Germline-derived CDR1 and CDR2 are SEHNR and FQNEAQ (reference sequence). The CDR3 sequence is CASSSRDGAETQYF.

This sequence joins TRBV7-9 and TRBJ2-5; the TCRdb call, TRBD2, lacks DNA for checking. This CDR3 has 16 amino acids. Germline CDR1 and CDR2: SEHNR and FQNEAQ (reference sequence). Here the CDR3 reads CASSSSPWTSLETQYF. Filled out from reference TRBV7-9 and TRBJ2-5, the complete variable domain reads DTGVSQNPRHKITKRGQNVTFRCDPISEHNRLYWYRQTLGQGPEFLTYFQNEAQLEKSRLLSDRFSAERPKGSFSTLEIQRTEQGDSAMYLCASSSSPWTSLETQYFGPGTRLLVL.

The chain links TRBV30 to TRBJ1-1; TCRdb picks TRBD1, but there is no DNA to check that call. The CDR3 extends over 14 amino acids. CDR1 and CDR2 from the germline V gene are GTSNPN and SVGIG (reference sequence). This chain's CDR3 is CAWMWGGQGTEAFF.

The chain combines TRBV5-5 with TRBJ2-3. The CDR3 is made up of 15 amino acids. Germline V gene lookup returns CDR1 SGHKS and CDR2 YYEKEE (reference sequence). The chain's CDR3 is CASSLARTHTDTQYF.

V gene TRBV29-1 combines with J gene TRBJ2-7; TCRdb's assignment of TRBD1 cannot be checked, as there is no DNA. The germline V gene encodes CDR1 SQVTM and CDR2 ANQGSEA. The CDR3 contains 13 residues. This CDR3 reads CSAEAGGGNEQYF.

The V and J genes are TRBV12-3 or TRBV12-4 and TRBJ1-5; TCRdb lists TRBD1, though no DNA is available to test this call. The CDR3 loop spans 12 amino acids. Here the CDR3 reads CASSVVRADQHF.

The chain employs TRBV4-1 and TRBJ1-5; TCRdb designates TRBD1, a call that cannot be tested without DNA. This CDR3 has 15 amino acids. Germline lookup yields CDR1 MGHRA and CDR2 YSYEKL. This CDR3 reads CASSQPGQGFQPQHF.

This chain links TRBV28 with TRBJ1-5; TCRdb picks TRBD1, but there is no DNA to check that call. This CDR3 is 14 amino acids long. Germline values: CDR1 MDHEN, CDR2 SYDVKM. CDR3 region: CASSLRDPYQPQHF.

V gene TRBV15 combines with J gene TRBJ1-1. Germline V gene data show CDR1 as LNHNV and CDR2 as YYDKDF (reference sequence). This CDR3 has 14 residues. The chain's CDR3 is CATSAYEGYTEAFF. Combining the CDR3 with reference TRBV15 and TRBJ1-1 gives the whole variable domain DAMVIQNPRYQVTQFGKPVTLSCSQTLNHNVMYWYQQKSSQAPKLLFHYYDKDFNNEADTPDNFQSRRPNTSFCFLDIRSPGLGDTAMYLCATSAYEGYTEAFFGQGTRLTVV.

The rearrangement uses TRBV12-3 or TRBV12-4 and TRBJ2-1; as DNA is missing, the TRBD2 call by TCRdb cannot be tested. This CDR3 spans 16 amino acids. CDR3: CASSLVTRGLGDEQFF.

This chain uses TRBV29-1 with TRBJ2-1; the D call from TCRdb, TRBD1, cannot be confirmed without DNA. The germline V gene encodes CDR1 SQVTM and CDR2 ANQGSEA. This CDR3 is built from 14 residues. The chain's CDR3 is CSVDPTGRGNEQFF.

The chain joins TRBV27 to TRBJ2-3; TCRdb's D call of TRBD1 is untestable without DNA. The CDR3 has 16 residues. From germline, CDR1 is MNHEY and CDR2 SMNVEV (reference sequence). CDR3 residues: CASSSYDRASTDTQYF.

The rearrangement uses TRBV5-5 and TRBJ1-1; TCRdb's D gene call, TRBD1, goes unchecked for lack of DNA. The CDR3 contains 15 residues. Looked up from germline, CDR1 is SGHKS and CDR2 is YYEKEE (reference sequence). This chain's CDR3 is CASSLRGAGGTEAFF.

The CDR3 sequence: CASSVVWQNNYGYTF. The chain has TRBV9 and TRBJ1-2. The CDR3 is 15 amino acids. Germline V gives CDR1 SGDLS, CDR2 YYNGEE.

This chain uses TRBV7-3 with TRBJ1-1. Germline V gene lookup returns CDR1 SGHTA and CDR2 FQGTGA. This CDR3 is built from 13 residues. The CDR3: CASRLPGDDEAFF.